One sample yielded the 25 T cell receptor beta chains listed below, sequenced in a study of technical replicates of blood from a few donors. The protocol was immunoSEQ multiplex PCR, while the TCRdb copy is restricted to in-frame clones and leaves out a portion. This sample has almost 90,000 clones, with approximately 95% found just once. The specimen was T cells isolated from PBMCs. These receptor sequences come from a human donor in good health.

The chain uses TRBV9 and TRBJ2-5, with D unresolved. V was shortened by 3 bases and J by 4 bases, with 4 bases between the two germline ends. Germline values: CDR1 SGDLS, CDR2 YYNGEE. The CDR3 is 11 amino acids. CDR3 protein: CASSAGETQYF. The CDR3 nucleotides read TGTGCCAGCAGCGCGGGAGAGACCCAGTACTTC. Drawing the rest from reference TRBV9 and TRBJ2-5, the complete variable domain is DSGVTQTPKHLITATGQRVTLRCSPRSGDLSVYWYQQSLDQGLQFLIQYYNGEERAKGNILERFSAQQFPDLHSELNLSSLELGDSALYFCASSAGETQYFGPGTRLLVL.

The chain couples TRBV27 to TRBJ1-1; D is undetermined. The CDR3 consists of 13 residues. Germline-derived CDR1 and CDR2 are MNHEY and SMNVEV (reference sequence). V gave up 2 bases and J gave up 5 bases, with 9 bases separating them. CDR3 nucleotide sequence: TGTGCCAGCAGTTTAAGGGAGGGAACTGAAGCTTTCTTT. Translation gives CASSLREGTEAFF.

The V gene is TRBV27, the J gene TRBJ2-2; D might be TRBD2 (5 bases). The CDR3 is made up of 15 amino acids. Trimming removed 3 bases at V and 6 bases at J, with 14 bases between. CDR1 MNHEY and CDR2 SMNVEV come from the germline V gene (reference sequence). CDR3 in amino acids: CASSFRGINSGELFF. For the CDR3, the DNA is TGTGCCAGCAGTTTTCGAGGGATCAATTCCGGGGAGCTGTTTTTT.

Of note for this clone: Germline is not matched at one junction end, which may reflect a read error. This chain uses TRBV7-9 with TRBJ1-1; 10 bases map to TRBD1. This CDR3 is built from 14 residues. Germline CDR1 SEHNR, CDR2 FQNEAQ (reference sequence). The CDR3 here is CASTSGQGNAEAFF. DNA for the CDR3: TGTGCCAGCACCTCGGGACAGGGGAACGCTGAAGCTTTCTTT. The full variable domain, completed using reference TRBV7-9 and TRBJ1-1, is DTGVSQNPRHKITKRGQNVTFRCDPISEHNRLYWYRQTLGQGPEFLTYFQNEAQLEKSRLLSDRFSAERPKGSFSTLEIQRTEQGDSAMYLCASTSGQGNAEAFFGQGTRLTVV.

CDR3: CASSPTRNTEAFF. CDR3 nucleotides: TGTGCCAGCAGCCCCACACGTAACACTGAAGCTTTCTTT. The gene calls are TRBV7-9 and TRBJ1-1; D is uncertain. The CDR3 has 13 amino acids. The V end was cut by 5 bases, the J end by 2 bases, with 9 bases between. Per germline, CDR1 SEHNR and CDR2 FQNEAQ (reference sequence).

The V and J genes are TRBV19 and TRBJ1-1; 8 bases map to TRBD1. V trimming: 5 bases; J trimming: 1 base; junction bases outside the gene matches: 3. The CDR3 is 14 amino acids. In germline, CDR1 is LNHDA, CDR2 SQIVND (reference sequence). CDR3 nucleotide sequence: TGTGCCAGTAGTCAGGGGGCACCGAACACTGAAGCTTTCTTT. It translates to CASSQGAPNTEAFF.

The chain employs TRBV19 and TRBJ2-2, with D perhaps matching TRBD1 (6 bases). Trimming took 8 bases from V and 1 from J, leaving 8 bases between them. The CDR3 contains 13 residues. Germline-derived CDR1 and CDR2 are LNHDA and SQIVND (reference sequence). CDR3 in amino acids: CASFRGNTGELFF. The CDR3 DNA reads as TGTGCCAGTTTCAGGGGGAACACCGGGGAGCTGTTTTTT.

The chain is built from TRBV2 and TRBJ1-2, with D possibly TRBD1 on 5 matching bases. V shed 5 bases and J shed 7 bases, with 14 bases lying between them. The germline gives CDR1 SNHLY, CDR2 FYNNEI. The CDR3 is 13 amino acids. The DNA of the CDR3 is TGTGCCAGCAGTTTGGTGCAGGGCAGTGGCTACACCTTC. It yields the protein CASSLVQGSGYTF.

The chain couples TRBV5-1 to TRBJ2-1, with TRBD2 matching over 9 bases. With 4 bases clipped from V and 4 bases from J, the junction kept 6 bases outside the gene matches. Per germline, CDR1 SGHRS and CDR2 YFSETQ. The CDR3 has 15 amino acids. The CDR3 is CASSLGTSSYNEQFF. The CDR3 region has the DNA TGCGCCAGCAGCCTAGGGACTAGCAGTTACAATGAGCAGTTCTTC.

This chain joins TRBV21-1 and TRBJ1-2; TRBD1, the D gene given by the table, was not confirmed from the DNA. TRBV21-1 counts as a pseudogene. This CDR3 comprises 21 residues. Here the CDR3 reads CASSRGDRSFPARIVEPRYTF. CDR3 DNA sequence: TGTGCCAGCAGCAGAGGGGACAGATCGTTTCCGGCGCGGATAGTGGAACCTCGCTACACCTTC.

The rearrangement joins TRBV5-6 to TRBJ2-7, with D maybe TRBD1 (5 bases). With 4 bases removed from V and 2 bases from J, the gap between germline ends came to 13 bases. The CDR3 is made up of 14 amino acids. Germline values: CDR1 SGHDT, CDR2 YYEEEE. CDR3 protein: CASSLRATTYEQYF. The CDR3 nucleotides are TGTGCCAGCAGCCTCAGGGCTACCACCTACGAGCAGTACTTC.

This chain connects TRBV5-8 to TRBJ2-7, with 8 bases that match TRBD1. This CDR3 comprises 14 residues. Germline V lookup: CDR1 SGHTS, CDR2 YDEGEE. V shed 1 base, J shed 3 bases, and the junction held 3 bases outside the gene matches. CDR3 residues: CASSLRGQGYEQYF. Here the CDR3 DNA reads TGTGCCAGCAGCTTGCGCGGACAGGGCTACGAGCAGTACTTC.

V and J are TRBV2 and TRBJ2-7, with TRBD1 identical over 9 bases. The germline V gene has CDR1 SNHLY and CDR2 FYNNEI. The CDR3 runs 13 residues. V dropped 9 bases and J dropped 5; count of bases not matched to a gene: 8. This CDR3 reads CARGGQGSHEQYF. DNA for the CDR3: TGTGCCAGGGGGGGACAGGGTAGCCACGAGCAGTACTTC.

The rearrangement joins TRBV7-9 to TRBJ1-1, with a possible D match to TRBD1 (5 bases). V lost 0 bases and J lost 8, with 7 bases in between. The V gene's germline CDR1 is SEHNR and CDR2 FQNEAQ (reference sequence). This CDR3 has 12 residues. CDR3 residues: CASSLARGEAFF. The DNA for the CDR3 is TGTGCCAGCAGCTTAGCGCGGGGGGAAGCTTTCTTT.

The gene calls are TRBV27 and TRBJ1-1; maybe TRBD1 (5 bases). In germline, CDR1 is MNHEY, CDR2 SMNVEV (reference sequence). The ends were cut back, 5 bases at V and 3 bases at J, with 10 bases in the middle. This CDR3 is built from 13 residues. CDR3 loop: CASSPGLYTEAFF. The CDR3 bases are TGTGCCAGCAGTCCGGGACTGTACACTGAAGCTTTCTTT.

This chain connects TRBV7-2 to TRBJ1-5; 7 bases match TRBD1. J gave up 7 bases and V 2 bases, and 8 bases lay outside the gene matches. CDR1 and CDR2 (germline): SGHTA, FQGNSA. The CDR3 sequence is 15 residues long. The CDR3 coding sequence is TGTGCCAGCAGCTTAACGGCAGGGGGAGAACAGCCCCAGCATTTT. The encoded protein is CASSLTAGGEQPQHF.

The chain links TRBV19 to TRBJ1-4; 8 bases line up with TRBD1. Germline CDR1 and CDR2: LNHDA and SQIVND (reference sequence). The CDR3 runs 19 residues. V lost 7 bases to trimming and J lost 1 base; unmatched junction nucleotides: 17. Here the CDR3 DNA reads TGTGCCAGTACTGACAGGGGAGTTTTAGGGATCGGAACTAATGAAAAACTGTTTTTT. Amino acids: CASTDRGVLGIGTNEKLFF. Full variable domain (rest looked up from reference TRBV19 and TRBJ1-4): DGGITQSPKYLFRKEGQNVTLSCEQNLNHDAMYWYRQDPGQGLRLIYYSQIVNDFQKGDIAEGYSVSREKKESFPLTVTSAQKNPTAFYLCASTDRGVLGIGTNEKLFFGSGTQLSVL.

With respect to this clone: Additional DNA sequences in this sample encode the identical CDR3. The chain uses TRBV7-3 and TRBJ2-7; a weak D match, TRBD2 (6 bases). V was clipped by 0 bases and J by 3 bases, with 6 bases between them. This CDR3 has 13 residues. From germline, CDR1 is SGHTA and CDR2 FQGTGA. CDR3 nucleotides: TGTGCCAGCAGCTTAACGGGAGGCTACGAGCAGTACTTC. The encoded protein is CASSLTGGYEQYF.

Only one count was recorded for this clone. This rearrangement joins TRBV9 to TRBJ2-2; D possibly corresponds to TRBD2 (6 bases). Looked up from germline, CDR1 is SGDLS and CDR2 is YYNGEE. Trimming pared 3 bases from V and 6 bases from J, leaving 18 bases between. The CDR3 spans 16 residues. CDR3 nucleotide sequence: TGTGCCAGCAGCGGGACTAAATCGGGAGTACCCGGGGAGCTGTTTTTT. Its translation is CASSGTKSGVPGELFF.

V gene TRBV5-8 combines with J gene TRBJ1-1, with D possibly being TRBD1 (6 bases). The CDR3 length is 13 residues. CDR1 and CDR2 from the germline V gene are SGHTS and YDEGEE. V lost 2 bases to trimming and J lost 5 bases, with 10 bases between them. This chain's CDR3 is CASSFGRGTEAFF. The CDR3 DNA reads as TGTGCCAGCAGCTTTGGAAGGGGGACTGAAGCTTTCTTT.

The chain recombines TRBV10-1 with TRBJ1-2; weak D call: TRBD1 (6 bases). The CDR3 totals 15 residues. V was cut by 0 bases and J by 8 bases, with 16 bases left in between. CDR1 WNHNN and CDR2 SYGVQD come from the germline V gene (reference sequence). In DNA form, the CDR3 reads TGCGCCAGCAGTGAGTCGTTAGTGGCAGGGGTCGGCTACACCTTC. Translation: CASSESLVAGVGYTF.

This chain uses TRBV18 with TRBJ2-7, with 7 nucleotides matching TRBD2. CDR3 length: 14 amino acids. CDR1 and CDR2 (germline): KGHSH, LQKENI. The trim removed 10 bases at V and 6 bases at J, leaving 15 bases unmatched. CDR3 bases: TGTGCCACTAAGGGGACTAAGAAACTCGGCGAGCAGTACTTC. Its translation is CATKGTKKLGEQYF.

The CDR3 DNA follows: TGTGCCAGCAGACTAAAAGGGGCCATCAGCTCCTACGAGCAGTACTTC. Amino acid sequence: CASRLKGAISSYEQYF. This chain connects TRBV28 to TRBJ2-7, with D tentatively TRBD1 (5 bases). V was pared by 6 bases and J by 0 bases, with 18 bases between. This CDR3 is built from 16 residues. Germline V CDR1 and CDR2: MDHEN, SYDVKM.

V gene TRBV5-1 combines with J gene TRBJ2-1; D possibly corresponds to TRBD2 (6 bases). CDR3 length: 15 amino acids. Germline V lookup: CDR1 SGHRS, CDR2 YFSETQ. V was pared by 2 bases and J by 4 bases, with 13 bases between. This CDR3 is CASSFTGTSYNEQFF. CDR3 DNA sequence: TGCGCCAGCAGCTTTACCGGGACTTCATACAATGAGCAGTTCTTC.

DNA for the CDR3: TGTGCCAGCAAGGAGGTCTTAAGTACCGGAGCTTTCTTT. It encodes CASKEVLSTGAFF. The V and J genes are TRBV6-1 and TRBJ1-1; D is unclear. The V end lost 7 bases, the J end lost 10 bases, and 19 bases lay between the germline ends. The CDR3 has 13 amino acids. Germline V gives CDR1 MNHNS, CDR2 SASEGT.